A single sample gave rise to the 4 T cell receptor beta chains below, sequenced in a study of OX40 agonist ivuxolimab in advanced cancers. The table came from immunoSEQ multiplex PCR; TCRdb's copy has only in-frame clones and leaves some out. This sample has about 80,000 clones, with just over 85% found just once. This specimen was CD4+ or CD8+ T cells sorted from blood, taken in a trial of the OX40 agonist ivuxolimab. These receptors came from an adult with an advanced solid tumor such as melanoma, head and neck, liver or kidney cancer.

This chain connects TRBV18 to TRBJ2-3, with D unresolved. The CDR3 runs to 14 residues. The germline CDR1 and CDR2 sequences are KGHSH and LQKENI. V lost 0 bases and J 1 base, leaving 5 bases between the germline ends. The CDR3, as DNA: TGTGCCAGCTCACCACCGGACCGCACAGATACGCAGTATTTT. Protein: CASSPPDRTDTQYF.

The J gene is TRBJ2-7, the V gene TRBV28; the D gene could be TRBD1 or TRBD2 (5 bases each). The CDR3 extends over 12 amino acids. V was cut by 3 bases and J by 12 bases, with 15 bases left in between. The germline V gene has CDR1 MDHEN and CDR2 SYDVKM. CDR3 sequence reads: CASSFPGASPYF. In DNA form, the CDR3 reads TGTGCCAGCAGTTTCCCCGGGGCTAGCCCGTACTTC.

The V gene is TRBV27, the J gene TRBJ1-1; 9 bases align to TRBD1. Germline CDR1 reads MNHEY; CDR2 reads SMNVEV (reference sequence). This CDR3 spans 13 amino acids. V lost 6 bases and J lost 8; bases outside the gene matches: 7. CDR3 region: CASRNTGTGEAFF. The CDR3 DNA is TGTGCCAGCAGAAACACCGGGACAGGGGAAGCTTTCTTT.

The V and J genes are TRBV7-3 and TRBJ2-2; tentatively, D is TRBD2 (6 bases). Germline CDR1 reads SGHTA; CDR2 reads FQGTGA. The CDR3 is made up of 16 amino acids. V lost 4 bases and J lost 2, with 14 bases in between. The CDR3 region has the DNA TGTGCCAGCAGCTCTAGTGGGGCGGGAAACACCGGGGAGCTGTTTTTT. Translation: CASSSSGAGNTGELFF.